These T cell receptor beta chains were read from a single sample in a study of spatial heterogeneity in lung cancer. MiXCR, applied by TCRdb to the 5' RACE reads, yields one record per CDR3 protein. This table has some 10,000 distinct CDR3 sequences, approximately 12% appearing once. The source material was lung tumor tissue, sampled at surgery. These receptors originate from a female donor with early-stage non-small cell lung cancer. Each CDR3 is given with its conserved first and last residue. D genes are given only for firm matches. Clone size is not always given. Where it is, it says once, few, many or a class for expanded clones.

>TRBJ2-1|NA|TRBV28|few
CASSYWKGRNNEQFF
TGTGCCAGCAGTTATTGGAAGGGGAGGAACAATGAGCAGTTCTTC
>TRBJ2-1|TRBD2|TRBV7-2|medium-sized
CASSPGGGSYNEQFF
TGTGCCAGCAGCCCCGGGGGGGGCTCCTACAATGAGCAGTTCTTC
>TRBJ2-1|NA|TRBV4-2|NA
CASSRSEGSGEQFF
TGTGCCAGCAGCCGCAGCGAGGGGTCAGGGGAGCAGTTCTTC
>TRBJ1-3|NA|TRBV9|NA
CASSPWTATSPYSGNTIYF
TGTGCCAGCAGCCCCTGGACGGCCACAAGCCCGTACTCTGGAAACACCATATATTTT
>TRBJ2-3|NA|TRBV20-1|many
CSASPGAPDTQYF
TGCAGTGCCTCGCCGGGGGCCCCAGATACGCAGTATTTT
>TRBJ1-4|NA|TRBV30|many
CAWSAFSAGSNEKLFF
TGTGCCTGGAGCGCTTTTTCTGCAGGGAGTAATGAAAAACTGTTTTTT
>TRBJ2-7|NA|TRBV20-1|medium-sized
CSARDSNAASYEQYF
TGCAGTGCTAGAGATTCGAACGCGGCCTCCTACGAGCAGTACTTC
>TRBJ1-2|NA|TRBV5-4|many
CASSTGLTNYGYTF
TGTGCCAGCAGCACAGGGCTGACTAACTATGGCTACACCTTC
>TRBJ2-5|NA|TRBV6-6|few
CASKIRGGETQYF
TGTGCCAGCAAGATCCGGGGAGGAGAGACCCAGTACTTC
>TRBJ2-5|NA|TRBV7-2|NA
CASSLADRGAPQETQYF
TGTGCCAGCAGCTTAGCGGATCGGGGGGCCCCCCAAGAGACCCAGTACTTC
>TRBJ2-5|NA|TRBV18|medium-sized
CASSALGETQYF
TGTGCCAGCTCAGCGCTAGGGGAGACCCAGTACTTC
>TRBJ1-5|NA|TRBV6-6|medium-sized
CASSYSGNSNQPQHF
TGTGCCAGCAGTTACTCCGGTAATAGCAATCAGCCCCAGCATTTT
>TRBJ2-7|NA|TRBV6-2/TRBV6-3|NA
CASSYNDGRASDKYF
TGTGCCAGCAGTTACAACGATGGTAGGGCGTCTGACAAGTACTTC
>TRBJ2-1|TRBD2|TRBV20-1|many
CSASGRSSYNEQFF
TGCAGTGCTAGCGGGAGGAGCTCCTACAATGAGCAGTTCTTC
>TRBJ2-2|NA|TRBV4-2|medium-sized
CASSQGLRDVLEELFF
TGTGCCAGCAGCCAGGGATTGCGGGACGTCCTGGAGGAGCTGTTTTTT
>TRBJ2-1|TRBD2|TRBV24-1|many
CATSDWGTSGSDEQFF
TGTGCCACCAGTGATTGGGGGACTAGCGGGTCGGATGAGCAGTTCTTC
>TRBJ1-3|NA|TRBV6-6|medium-sized
CASGTGNTIYF
TGTGCCAGCGGTACTGGAAACACCATATATTTT
>TRBJ2-6|TRBD1|TRBV7-2|many
CASSLGQGLSGANVLTF
TGTGCCAGCAGCCTGGGACAGGGACTCTCTGGGGCCAACGTCCTGACTTTC